These 25 T cell receptor beta chains were all obtained from the same sample, sequenced in a study of blood T cells in healthy people across ages. Through a sample-barcoded 5' primer and a J-beta primer mix, a second PCR was run for about 6 to 11 cycles. MiXCR was run by TCRdb on the 5' RACE reads, yielding one entry per CDR3 protein. This sample carries some 1.5 million distinct CDR3 sequences, approximately 30% of them seen once, and the ten largest clones take roughly 8%. The sequencing input was blood. The source of these receptors is a woman in her 30s in good health.

This clonotype was observed a handful of times. The germline gene is not matched at one end of the junction; a read error may be the cause. This sequence joins TRBV12-3 or TRBV12-4 and TRBJ1-1, with D possibly TRBD1 on 6 matching bases. This CDR3 spans 10 amino acids. The CDR3, as DNA: TGTGCCAGGGGACGGGGGGGCGGTCTCTTT. This sequence encodes CARGRGGGLF.

For this clonotype: At one end, the junction sequence differs from germline, possibly due to a read error. V is TRBV3-1 and J is TRBJ2-7; perhaps D is TRBD1 or TRBD2 (5 bases each). This CDR3 spans 15 amino acids. Germline assignment: CDR1 LGHDT and CDR2 YNNKEL (reference sequence). The CDR3 nucleotides read TGTGTCAGCAGCCCCCCGGGACGCCAACCTGCCGAGCAGTACTTC. Translating it yields CVSSPPGRQPAEQYF.

The CDR3 DNA sequence: TGTGCCAGCGCTCTAGCGGGGGGGAATGAGCAGTACTTC. Translation gives CASALAGGNEQYF. The V and J genes are TRBV6-4 and TRBJ2-7; 12 positions match TRBD2. Per germline, CDR1 MRHNA and CDR2 SNTAGT. Unmatched junction bases numbered 6, after V lost 8 bases and J lost 7 bases. This CDR3 has 13 amino acids.

The table lists this clonotype with a few counts. The V gene is TRBV7-9, the J gene TRBJ1-4, with unresolved D. The CDR3 runs to 16 residues. The V and J ends lost 0 bases and 4 bases respectively, with 12 bases between them. Germline V gene data show CDR1 as SEHNR and CDR2 as FQNEAQ (reference sequence). The CDR3 loop is CASSLALEADNEKLFF. CDR3 sequence (DNA): TGTGCCAGCAGCTTAGCTTTAGAGGCTGATAATGAAAAACTGTTTTTT.

In regard to this clonotype: A much larger clone lies one base from this, so it may be a read error. The V gene is TRBV29-1, the J gene TRBJ2-5, with 9 bases identical to TRBD1. Germline V gene lookup returns CDR1 SQVTM and CDR2 ANQGSEA. This CDR3 is built from 12 residues. CDR3 bases: TGCGGCGTTGACAGGGGGGGAGAGACCCAGTACTTC. Translated, it gives CGVDRGGETQYF.

This clonotype was observed a few times. The chain links TRBV18 to TRBJ2-7; no definite D call. Germline-derived CDR1 and CDR2 are KGHSH and LQKENI. The CDR3 extends over 12 amino acids. Trimming pared 3 bases from V and 4 bases from J, leaving 7 bases between. In nucleotides, the CDR3 is TGTGCCAGCTCACCCGACGATTACGAGCAGTACTTC. Its translation: CASSPDDYEQYF.

This chain links TRBV7-9 with TRBJ1-2; D is undetermined. V dropped 5 bases and J dropped 7 bases, with 14 bases sitting between them. Germline V CDR1 and CDR2: SEHNR, FQNEAQ (reference sequence). There are 13 residues in the CDR3. Here the CDR3 reads CASSPPGLSGYTF. The CDR3 DNA is TGTGCCAGCAGCCCCCCCGGTTTGAGTGGCTACACCTTC.

The rearrangement uses TRBV7-9 and TRBJ1-2; the match to TRBD1 covers 11 bases. J was trimmed by 7 bases and V by 0 bases; bases with no gene match: 1. The CDR3 totals 14 residues. Germline-derived CDR1 and CDR2 are SEHNR and FQNEAQ (reference sequence). The CDR3 is CASSLAGTGGGYTF. DNA of the CDR3: TGTGCCAGCAGCTTAGCGGGGACAGGGGGTGGCTACACCTTC. Supplemented by reference TRBV7-9 and TRBJ1-2, the full variable domain reads DTGVSQNPRHKITKRGQNVTFRCDPISEHNRLYWYRQTLGQGPEFLTYFQNEAQLEKSRLLSDRFSAERPKGSFSTLEIQRTEQGDSAMYLCASSLAGTGGGYTFGSGTRLTVV.

The chain recombines TRBV7-2 with TRBJ1-5; unclear D gene. V gave up 5 bases and J gave up 6 bases, with 17 bases separating them. This CDR3 region has 15 residues. Looked up from germline, CDR1 is SGHTA and CDR2 is FQGNSA. The CDR3 region has the DNA TGTGCCAGCAGCCCGACCCCAGGTCCAGGTCAGCCCCAGCATTTT. Protein: CASSPTPGPGQPQHF.

This chain joins TRBV7-9 and TRBJ2-3; D is perhaps TRBD1 (6 bases). Trimming took off 5 bases at V and 3 bases at J, with 18 bases between the two ends. Germline V gene data show CDR1 as SEHNR and CDR2 as FQNEAQ (reference sequence). CDR3 length: 16 residues. CDR3 DNA: TGTGCCAGCAGCCCCGAGACAGGTTCTCTTACAGATACGCAGTATTTT. This codes for CASSPETGSLTDTQYF.

As to this clonotype: The junction and the germline gene differ at one end; a read error may be behind it. This chain joins TRBV5-1 and TRBJ2-3, with D perhaps TRBD2 (5 bases). The CDR3 totals 15 residues. From germline, CDR1 is SGHRS and CDR2 YFSETQ. In nucleotides, the CDR3 is TGCACCAGCGAGAAGTCCGGACTTGGGACAGATACGCAGTATTTT. It translates to CTSEKSGLGTDTQYF.

The rearrangement links TRBV29-1 to TRBJ2-7; the D gene is possibly TRBD2 (7 bases). Germline V gives CDR1 SQVTM, CDR2 ANQGSEA. The CDR3 is 12 residues long. Trimming stripped 8 bases from V and 0 bases from J, with 11 bases between. The CDR3 bases are TGCAGCAGGGGGGGATACTCCTACGAGCAGTACTTC. It encodes CSRGGYSYEQYF.

This clonotype showed up just a few times. CDR3 sequence: CSVEVGLYTEAFF. CDR3 nucleotides: TGCAGCGTTGAGGTGGGGTTGTACACTGAAGCTTTCTTT. The V and J genes are TRBV29-1 and TRBJ1-1; D gene ambiguous. This CDR3 spans 13 amino acids. Between the trimmed V and J ends, which lost 3 bases and 3 bases, there was a span of 11 bases. Germline V lookup: CDR1 SQVTM, CDR2 ANQGSEA.

The chain's CDR3 is CASSLGQRFYEQYF. Here the CDR3 DNA reads TGTGCCAGCAGCTTAGGACAGAGATTCTACGAGCAGTACTTC. This chain connects TRBV11-2 to TRBJ2-7; D possibly corresponds to TRBD1 (5 bases). Germline V gene sequence: CDR1 SGHAT, CDR2 FQNNGV. The CDR3 consists of 14 residues. Trimming took off 1 base at V and 3 bases at J, with 10 bases between the two ends.

Points on this clonotype: The CDR3 carries no conserved terminal phenylalanine or tryptophan, so it likely arises from a read error. This chain links TRBV9 with TRBJ2-5; tentative D call: TRBD1 (5 bases). CDR1 is SGDLS, CDR2 YYNGEE, per germline. V was clipped by 4 bases and J by 3 bases, with 13 bases between them. The CDR3 has 14 amino acids. The chain's CDR3 is CASSIEGVEETQYS. CDR3 sequence (DNA): TGTGCCAGCAGCATAGAAGGGGTAGAAGAGACCCAGTACTCC.

The chain links TRBV24-1 to TRBJ2-7; TRBD1 is a possible D gene (5 bases). Deletions cut 5 bases from V and 3 bases from J, with 10 bases between. The germline gives CDR1 KGHDR, CDR2 SFDVKD. There are 13 residues in the CDR3. The CDR3 loop reads CATSGGHLYEQYF. The CDR3 DNA sequence: TGTGCCACCAGTGGCGGACATCTCTACGAGCAGTACTTC.

This rearrangement joins TRBV12-3 or TRBV12-4 to TRBJ2-2; a possible D gene is TRBD1 (6 bases). This CDR3 has 15 residues. The germline V and J ends were trimmed by 6 bases and 1 base, with 12 bases remaining between them. Here the CDR3 DNA reads TGTGCCAGCAGCGGACAGCACCTGAACACCGGGGAGCTGTTTTTT. Amino acids: CASSGQHLNTGELFF.

V and J are TRBV11-2 and TRBJ1-2, with D unresolved. The CDR3 is 13 amino acids. V shed 6 bases and J shed 4 bases, with 12 bases lying between them. The germline gives CDR1 SGHAT, CDR2 FQNNGV. The CDR3 loop reads CASSQDMAYGYTF. CDR3 nucleotide sequence: TGTGCCAGCAGTCAAGACATGGCCTATGGCTACACCTTC.

The chain links TRBV3-1 to TRBJ2-6; D perhaps matches TRBD1 (6 bases). The CDR3 loop spans 14 amino acids. V was trimmed by 5 bases and J by 5 bases, leaving 10 bases between them. Germline V gene data show CDR1 as LGHDT and CDR2 as YNNKEL (reference sequence). The CDR3: CASSDRDRANVLTF. CDR3 in DNA: TGTGCCAGCAGCGACCGGGACAGGGCCAACGTCCTGACTTTC.

A few counts support this clonotype. The chain has TRBV6-5 and TRBJ2-7; possibly TRBD1 or TRBD2 for D (5 bases each). The CDR3 consists of 11 residues. From germline, CDR1 is MNHEY and CDR2 SVGAGI. Between the trimmed V and J ends, which lost 6 bases and 9 bases, there was a span of 12 bases. DNA of the CDR3: TGTGCCAGCAGCCCCGGGACCGGGCAGTACTTC. The encoded protein is CASSPGTGQYF.

This sequence joins TRBV20-1 and TRBJ2-7; D is perhaps TRBD1 (5 bases). This CDR3 spans 12 amino acids. Germline values: CDR1 DFQATT, CDR2 SNEGSKA (reference sequence). The CDR3 bases are TGCACCACAGGAATTACTTCCTACGAGCAGTACTTC. It specifies CTTGITSYEQYF.

This clonotype was seen more than once but under ten times. V gene TRBV7-3 combines with J gene TRBJ2-2; D is unresolved. The CDR3 runs to 16 residues. Per the germline V gene, CDR1 is SGHTA and CDR2 is FQGTGA. V lost 5 bases and J 7 bases, leaving 20 bases between the germline ends. Here the CDR3 DNA reads TGTGCCAGCAGCCCGGGCGGTCCACGGGCCAACGGGGAGCTGTTTTTT. Protein product: CASSPGGPRANGELFF.

This clonotype was detected ten times or more. This chain connects TRBV7-3 to TRBJ1-6; 8 positions match TRBD1. J lost 3 bases, V lost 5 bases, and 9 bases had no gene match. This CDR3 is 17 amino acids long. Germline-derived CDR1 and CDR2 are SGHTA and FQGTGA. The CDR3 loop is CASSPKIGQGYNSPLHF. The CDR3 nucleotides read TGTGCCAGCAGCCCAAAAATCGGACAGGGCTATAATTCACCCCTCCACTTT.

This clonotype appeared a single time. The V call is TRBV5-1, the J call TRBJ1-2, with 12 bases lining up with TRBD1. V was pared by 4 bases and J by 5 bases, with 15 bases of the junction left unmatched. Germline CDR1 is SGHRS and CDR2 is YFSETQ. The CDR3 spans 18 residues. The CDR3 sequence is CASSRSTPGTGGGYGYTF. CDR3 nucleotide sequence: TGCGCCAGCAGCAGGAGTACGCCCGGGACAGGGGGCGGATATGGCTACACCTTC.

This CDR3 is CASSLGSPGLLVRNTEAFF. CDR3 nucleotides: TGCGCCAGCAGCTTGGGTTCCCCGGGACTCTTAGTCCGAAACACTGAAGCTTTCTTT. The genes are TRBV5-1 and TRBJ1-1, with D possibly TRBD1 on 5 matching bases. This CDR3 contains 19 residues. The V end was cut by 0 bases, the J end by 2 bases, with 23 bases between. Germline V gene data show CDR1 as SGHRS and CDR2 as YFSETQ. The complete variable domain, with remaining parts taken from reference TRBV5-1 and TRBJ1-1, reads KAGVTQTPRYLIKTRGQQVTLSCSPISGHRSVSWYQQTPGQGLQFLFEYFSETQRNKGNFPGRFSGRQFSNSRSEMNVSTLELGDSALYLCASSLGSPGLLVRNTEAFFGQGTRLTVV.